This is a list of T cell receptor beta chains from one sample in a study of CD8 T cells in Susac syndrome. TCRdb itself ran the immunoSEQ multiplex PCR reads through MiXCR, one entry per CDR3 protein. This sample has around 200,000 distinct CDR3 sequences; roughly 94% occur once, and the top ten carry approximately 0.099%. Sequenced input: CD4+ T cells from PBMCs. The receptors were gathered from a human donor with Susac syndrome. CDR3s include the opening cysteine and the closing phenylalanine or tryptophan. The order of the fields is clone size, V gene, J gene, D gene, CDR3 protein, CDR3 DNA. D genes are given only for firm matches. Only some rows state a clone size, as once, few, many or a class for expanded clones.

>once|TRBV5-1|TRBJ1-2|NA
CASSLGRAYTF
TGCGCCAGCAGCTTGGGGCGGGCCTACACCTTC
>NA|TRBV2|TRBJ2-1|TRBD2
CASSEVAGGDNEQFF
TGTGCCAGCAGTGAAGTGGCGGGGGGCGACAATGAGCAGTTCTTC
>NA|TRBV29-1|TRBJ1-4|NA
CSVGPHRPNSATNEKLFF
TGCAGCGTTGGTCCCCACAGGCCCAATAGTGCAACTAATGAAAAACTGTTTTTT
>once|TRBV20-1|TRBJ2-3|TRBD2
CSARQSGGTDTQYF
TGCAGTGCTAGGCAGAGCGGGGGCACAGATACGCAGTATTTT
>once|TRBV20-1|TRBJ2-7|NA
CSATLGAYEQYF
TGCAGTGCCACACTGGGCGCATACGAGCAGTACTTC
>NA|TRBV20-1|TRBJ1-2|NA
CSARDFQDWVYTGDGYTF
TGCAGTGCTAGAGATTTCCAGGATTGGGTTTATACGGGAGATGGCTACACCTTC
>NA|TRBV7-2|TRBJ1-1|NA
CASSYLDRPEAFF
TGTGCCAGCAGCTACCTCGACAGACCTGAAGCTTTCTTT
>NA|TRBV5-1|TRBJ2-5|TRBD2
CASSLPLAGSMETQYF
TGCGCCAGCAGCTTGCCCCTAGCGGGGTCCATGGAGACCCAGTACTTC
>NA|TRBV12-3/TRBV12-4|TRBJ1-5|NA
CASSFGQPQHF
TGTGCCAGCAGTTTCGGTCAGCCCCAGCATTTT
>NA|TRBV20-1|TRBJ2-1|TRBD2
CSARDTSAINEQFF
TGCAGTGCTAGAGATACTAGCGCCATCAATGAGCAGTTCTTC
>once|TRBV30|TRBJ2-5|TRBD1
CAWSGQGGQETQYF
TGTGCCTGGAGTGGACAGGGCGGGCAAGAGACCCAGTACTTC
>NA|TRBV9|TRBJ2-5|NA
CASSVDLNGETQYF
TGTGCCAGCAGCGTCGACCTCAACGGGGAGACCCAGTACTTC
>once|TRBV3-1|TRBJ2-2|NA
CASSQVTGELFF
TGTGCCAGCAGCCAAGTCACCGGGGAGCTGTTTTTT
>once|TRBV12-3/TRBV12-4|TRBJ2-7|NA
CASSLRLYPQYF
TGTGCCAGCAGTCTCCGCCTCTACCCGCAGTACTTC
>once|TRBV5-1|TRBJ1-1|NA
CASTQDSLITEAFF
TGCGCCAGCACCCAGGACAGCCTCATAACTGAAGCTTTCTTT
>NA|TRBV12-3/TRBV12-4|TRBJ2-1|NA
CASSDWTSAHNEQFF
TGTGCCAGCAGCGACTGGACTTCCGCTCACAATGAGCAGTTCTTC
>NA|TRBV20-1|TRBJ1-1|TRBD1
CSAGRTGPSGITEAFF
TGCAGTGCTGGCAGGACAGGACCGTCTGGAATCACTGAAGCTTTCTTT
>NA|TRBV20-1|TRBJ2-5|TRBD1
CSATRDRGPETQYF
TGCAGTGCAACCCGGGACAGGGGGCCAGAGACCCAGTACTTC
>NA|TRBV2|TRBJ2-2|NA
CASSEALLATGELFF
TGTGCCAGCAGTGAAGCGCTCCTAGCCACCGGGGAGCTGTTTTTT
>NA|TRBV29-1|TRBJ2-1|NA
CSVGDTDEQFF
TGCAGCGTTGGAGATACCGATGAGCAGTTCTTC
>NA|TRBV3-1|TRBJ2-4|TRBD1
CASSQAGTGENIQYF
TGTGCCAGCAGCCAGGCCGGGACAGGGGAAAACATTCAGTACTTC
>NA|TRBV20-1|TRBJ2-1|TRBD1
CSARDGTGIDNEQFF
TGCAGTGCTAGAGACGGGACAGGGATCGATAATGAGCAGTTCTTC
>NA|TRBV30|TRBJ2-5|NA
CAFRGFRAQETQYF
TGTGCCTTTCGGGGGTTCAGGGCTCAAGAGACCCAGTACTTC
>NA|TRBV14|TRBJ2-3|NA
CASSQQDTQYF
TGTGCCAGCAGCCAGCAGGATACGCAGTATTTT
>once|TRBV5-1|TRBJ1-1|TRBD1
CASSFGTGYTEAFF
TGCGCCAGCAGCTTCGGGACAGGGTACACTGAAGCTTTCTTT
>NA|TRBV20-1|TRBJ1-1|NA
CSARDSKVMNTEAFF
TGCAGTGCTAGAGATTCAAAAGTTATGAACACTGAAGCTTTCTTT
>NA|TRBV19|TRBJ2-5|TRBD2
CATSQRRGTSGARDQYF
TGTGCCACATCCCAACGGCGCGGGACTAGCGGGGCCCGTGATCAGTACTTC
>NA|TRBV19|TRBJ1-2|TRBD1
CASSIPRDRNYGYTF
TGTGCCAGTAGTATTCCCCGGGACAGGAACTATGGCTACACCTTC